The entry that follows covers one T cell receptor (beta chain) sequence. Assay: immunoSEQ multiplex PCR; the TCRdb copy retains only in-frame clones and omits some. The sample shows over 70,000 clones, about 93% of them seen only once. The CDR3 is 15 residues long. Germline lookup yields CDR1 MNHEY and CDR2 SMNVEV (reference sequence). Trimming pared 2 bases from V and 0 bases from J, leaving 10 bases between. The entry originates in a study of OX40 agonist ivuxolimab in advanced cancers. This chain links TRBV27 with TRBJ1-1, with D maybe TRBD1 (5 bases). The input for sequencing was CD4+ or CD8+ T cells sorted from blood, taken in a trial of the OX40 agonist ivuxolimab. This receptor was obtained from an adult with an advanced solid tumor such as melanoma, head and neck, liver or kidney cancer. The CDR3 DNA sequence: TGTGCCAGCAGTTTAACGGGGGGATTGAACACTGAAGCTTTCTTT. It translates to CASSLTGGLNTEAFF.